The rows below give T cell receptor beta chains drawn from one sample of a study of cytomegalovirus exposure and HLA in healthy donors. The protocol was immunoSEQ multiplex PCR, while the TCRdb copy is restricted to in-frame clones and leaves out a portion. This sample has 150,000 to 180,000 clones, with approximately 86% found just once. The source material was PBMCs. Receptors were obtained from a man younger than 35 in good health and CMV-seropositive. Both conserved end residues are part of each CDR3. A D gene is named only where the DNA matches it firmly. Only part of the rows carry a size: once, few, many, or a class if the clone is expanded.

d_call: NA; clone_size: NA; v_call: TRBV5-4; j_call: TRBJ2-1; cdr3_nt: TGTGCCAGCAGCTTCGGTAATGAGCAGTTCTTC; cdr3_aa: CASSFGNEQFF
d_call: TRBD1; clone_size: NA; v_call: TRBV29-1; j_call: TRBJ1-2; cdr3_nt: TGCAGCGTTGGATTGGGGGTGACAGGGAATGGCTACACCTTC; cdr3_aa: CSVGLGVTGNGYTF
d_call: TRBD2; clone_size: NA; v_call: TRBV28; j_call: TRBJ2-7; cdr3_nt: TGTGCCACCACTTCGGGCGGGAGGGCCTACGAGCAGTACTTC; cdr3_aa: CATTSGGRAYEQYF
d_call: NA; clone_size: NA; v_call: TRBV7-3; j_call: TRBJ2-4; cdr3_nt: TGTGCCAGCAGCTTAACCCCAGACTTAGCCAAAAACATTCAGTACTTC; cdr3_aa: CASSLTPDLAKNIQYF
d_call: NA; clone_size: NA; v_call: TRBV7-8; j_call: TRBJ2-7; cdr3_nt: TGTGCCAGCAGCCACCGGGACTCCGCGTACTTC; cdr3_aa: CASSHRDSAYF
d_call: TRBD1; clone_size: NA; v_call: TRBV5-1; j_call: TRBJ2-7; cdr3_nt: TGCGCCAGCAGCTTGGGGGTGACAGGGAACCCCTACGAGCAGTACTTC; cdr3_aa: CASSLGVTGNPYEQYF
d_call: TRBD1; clone_size: NA; v_call: TRBV29-1; j_call: TRBJ2-4; cdr3_nt: TGCAGCGGGTCCGGGACAGAAAACATTCAGTACTTC; cdr3_aa: CSGSGTENIQYF
d_call: TRBD1; clone_size: once; v_call: TRBV7-2; j_call: TRBJ1-2; cdr3_nt: TGTGCCAGCAGCTCATATCCACAGGGGGGCTATGGCTACACCTTC; cdr3_aa: CASSSYPQGGYGYTF
d_call: NA; clone_size: NA; v_call: TRBV6-1; j_call: TRBJ1-4; cdr3_nt: TGTGCCAGCAAATATCAGGCCCCAGGGGAAAAACTGTTTTTT; cdr3_aa: CASKYQAPGEKLFF
d_call: TRBD1; clone_size: NA; v_call: TRBV5-1; j_call: TRBJ2-2; cdr3_nt: TGCGCCAGCAGCTCACAGGGGGCTGTCGGGGAGCTGTTTTTT; cdr3_aa: CASSSQGAVGELFF
d_call: TRBD2; clone_size: NA; v_call: TRBV30; j_call: TRBJ2-1; cdr3_nt: TGTGCCGGGACTAGCGGATACAATGAGCAGTTCTTC; cdr3_aa: CAGTSGYNEQFF
d_call: TRBD1; clone_size: few; v_call: TRBV30; j_call: TRBJ1-2; cdr3_nt: TGTGCCTGGACGGGGACAGCTTCTAACTATGGCTACACCTTC; cdr3_aa: CAWTGTASNYGYTF
d_call: TRBD2; clone_size: NA; v_call: TRBV11-3; j_call: TRBJ2-3; cdr3_nt: TGTGCCAGCAGCTTAGAACTAGCGGATACGCAGTATTTT; cdr3_aa: CASSLELADTQYF
d_call: NA; clone_size: few; v_call: TRBV5-1; j_call: TRBJ1-3; cdr3_nt: TGCGCCAGCAGCTGGGAGGGGGACTCTGGAAACACCATATATTTT; cdr3_aa: CASSWEGDSGNTIYF
d_call: NA; clone_size: few; v_call: TRBV4-3; j_call: TRBJ1-2; cdr3_nt: TGCGCCAGCAGCCAAGATGTGGTTACAGGCTATGGCTACACCTTC; cdr3_aa: CASSQDVVTGYGYTF
d_call: NA; clone_size: NA; v_call: TRBV6-1; j_call: TRBJ1-5; cdr3_nt: TGTGCCAGCAGTGAGGACAGCCAATACCGCAATCAGCCCCAGCATTTT; cdr3_aa: CASSEDSQYRNQPQHF
d_call: NA; clone_size: NA; v_call: TRBV6-6; j_call: TRBJ1-2; cdr3_nt: TGTGCCAGCAGTCGGGGGGACGTGGGGGCAAATGGCTACACCTTC; cdr3_aa: CASSRGDVGANGYTF
d_call: NA; clone_size: NA; v_call: TRBV7-6; j_call: TRBJ1-1; cdr3_nt: TGTGCCAGCAGCTTATCGGCAGGCTTGAACACTGAAGCTTTCTTT; cdr3_aa: CASSLSAGLNTEAFF
d_call: NA; clone_size: NA; v_call: TRBV19; j_call: TRBJ2-1; cdr3_nt: TGTGCCAGTAGTAACCCCCTACAGGTCCCCTTTAACTACAATGAGCAGTTCTTC; cdr3_aa: CASSNPLQVPFNYNEQFF
d_call: TRBD2; clone_size: NA; v_call: TRBV6-5; j_call: TRBJ2-7; cdr3_nt: TGTGCCAGCAGTTACTCCGCTAGCGGGGTCGAGCAGTACTTC; cdr3_aa: CASSYSASGVEQYF
d_call: TRBD2; clone_size: NA; v_call: TRBV6-1; j_call: TRBJ2-7; cdr3_nt: TGTGCCAGCAGTGAAGAGGGGACTAGCTACGAGCAGTACTTC; cdr3_aa: CASSEEGTSYEQYF
d_call: TRBD1; clone_size: few; v_call: TRBV5-4; j_call: TRBJ1-2; cdr3_nt: TGTGCCAGCAGTTCACAGGGGGCTGATGGCTACACCTTC; cdr3_aa: CASSSQGADGYTF
d_call: NA; clone_size: few; v_call: TRBV10-3; j_call: TRBJ2-7; cdr3_nt: TGTGCCATCATGGGACTCCCGGCCTACGAGCAGTACTTC; cdr3_aa: CAIMGLPAYEQYF
d_call: TRBD1; clone_size: NA; v_call: TRBV9; j_call: TRBJ2-7; cdr3_nt: TGTGCCAGCAGCGACGGACAGGGAAGGAACGAGCAGTACTTC; cdr3_aa: CASSDGQGRNEQYF
d_call: NA; clone_size: NA; v_call: TRBV30; j_call: TRBJ2-3; cdr3_nt: TGTGCCTGGATGCGGGCTGACTCTCCTCGGTGGAACACAGATACGCAGTATTTT; cdr3_aa: CAWMRADSPRWNTDTQYF
d_call: TRBD2; clone_size: NA; v_call: TRBV7-9; j_call: TRBJ2-5; cdr3_nt: TGTGCCAGCAGCCCTGGACTAGCGGGGGGGGAGACCCAGTACTTC; cdr3_aa: CASSPGLAGGETQYF
d_call: TRBD1; clone_size: NA; v_call: TRBV7-2; j_call: TRBJ2-7; cdr3_nt: TGTGCCAGCAGCCACTCCGGGACAGGGGTGGCCGAGCAGTACTTC; cdr3_aa: CASSHSGTGVAEQYF
d_call: NA; clone_size: NA; v_call: TRBV4-3; j_call: TRBJ2-3; cdr3_nt: TGCGCCAGCAGCCAAGACCCGCCCAGCGGATCCGGAGATACGCAGTATTTT; cdr3_aa: CASSQDPPSGSGDTQYF
d_call: TRBD1; clone_size: NA; v_call: TRBV27; j_call: TRBJ1-4; cdr3_nt: TGTGCCAGCAGCACCCGGTTGGACGGACAGGGTATCATGGCTAATGAAAAACTGTTTTTT; cdr3_aa: CASSTRLDGQGIMANEKLFF
d_call: TRBD1; clone_size: NA; v_call: TRBV19; j_call: TRBJ1-2; cdr3_nt: TGTGCCAGTAGTATAGGGCAATCAAGGGACAGGGATGACTATGGCTACACCTTC; cdr3_aa: CASSIGQSRDRDDYGYTF
d_call: NA; clone_size: NA; v_call: TRBV27; j_call: TRBJ2-7; cdr3_nt: TGTGCCAGCAGTTTATCTGGGGGGGAGCAGTACTTC; cdr3_aa: CASSLSGGEQYF
d_call: TRBD2; clone_size: NA; v_call: TRBV28; j_call: TRBJ2-3; cdr3_nt: TGTGCCAGCAGGGACGGGGGGGAGGGCCCAGATACGCAGTATTTT; cdr3_aa: CASRDGGEGPDTQYF
d_call: NA; clone_size: NA; v_call: TRBV11-1; j_call: TRBJ1-1; cdr3_nt: TGTGCCAGCAGCTTTGTGGGCAGGGGTTGGACTGAAGCTTTCTTT; cdr3_aa: CASSFVGRGWTEAFF
d_call: TRBD2; clone_size: NA; v_call: TRBV27; j_call: TRBJ2-1; cdr3_nt: TGTGCCAGCACCTCCACCCTAGCGGGGGGGCCGGTTGAGCAGTTCTTC; cdr3_aa: CASTSTLAGGPVEQFF
d_call: TRBD1; clone_size: NA; v_call: TRBV4-2; j_call: TRBJ2-7; cdr3_nt: TGTGCCAGCAGCCAAGTTGACAGGGAGACCTACGAGCAGTACTTC; cdr3_aa: CASSQVDRETYEQYF
d_call: NA; clone_size: NA; v_call: TRBV2; j_call: TRBJ2-7; cdr3_nt: TGTGCCAGCTCCGGACAACGATTGGGGTCGTACTACGAGCAGTACTTC; cdr3_aa: CASSGQRLGSYYEQYF
d_call: NA; clone_size: NA; v_call: TRBV9; j_call: TRBJ1-4; cdr3_nt: TGTGCCAGCAGCGTATTAGGGGCCCCATATGAAAAACTGTTTTTT; cdr3_aa: CASSVLGAPYEKLFF
d_call: TRBD2; clone_size: NA; v_call: TRBV9; j_call: TRBJ2-3; cdr3_nt: TGTGCCAGCAGCGTAAATCCGTCCGGTCGGCGGGGGGAAACCACGCCAGATACGCAGTATTTT; cdr3_aa: CASSVNPSGRRGETTPDTQYF
d_call: NA; clone_size: NA; v_call: TRBV7-9; j_call: TRBJ1-1; cdr3_nt: TGTGCCAGCAGCAAATTAACAGGGATGAACACTGAAGCTTTCTTT; cdr3_aa: CASSKLTGMNTEAFF
d_call: NA; clone_size: NA; v_call: TRBV5-8; j_call: TRBJ1-1; cdr3_nt: TGTGCCAGCAGCCCCGTCGGGATGAACACTGAAGCTTTCTTT; cdr3_aa: CASSPVGMNTEAFF
d_call: NA; clone_size: NA; v_call: TRBV7-2; j_call: TRBJ1-5; cdr3_nt: TGTGCCAGCAGCTTTGGGCTTCATAGCAATCAGCCCCAGCATTTT; cdr3_aa: CASSFGLHSNQPQHF
d_call: TRBD2; clone_size: NA; v_call: TRBV4-1; j_call: TRBJ2-2; cdr3_nt: TGCGCCAGCAGCCAAGGTCTTTGGGCGGGGGCGAACACCGGGGAGCTGTTTTTT; cdr3_aa: CASSQGLWAGANTGELFF
d_call: TRBD2; clone_size: NA; v_call: TRBV5-6; j_call: TRBJ2-5; cdr3_nt: TGTGCCAGCAGCTATGGACTAGCGGGGGGGCGAGAAGAGACCCAGTACTTC; cdr3_aa: CASSYGLAGGREETQYF
d_call: NA; clone_size: NA; v_call: TRBV27; j_call: TRBJ2-3; cdr3_nt: TGTGCCAGCAGTTGGGACTCTGGAGGAACAGATACGCAGTATTTT; cdr3_aa: CASSWDSGGTDTQYF
d_call: TRBD2; clone_size: once; v_call: TRBV6-5; j_call: TRBJ2-1; cdr3_nt: TGTGCCACCAGTAGAGCGGGGGGCCACAATGAGCAGTTCTTC; cdr3_aa: CATSRAGGHNEQFF
d_call: TRBD2; clone_size: NA; v_call: TRBV29-1; j_call: TRBJ2-1; cdr3_nt: TGCAGCCCGCGACTAGCGGGAGAGTCTGGCTACAATGAGCAGTTCTTC; cdr3_aa: CSPRLAGESGYNEQFF
d_call: TRBD2; clone_size: NA; v_call: TRBV7-3; j_call: TRBJ2-1; cdr3_nt: TGTGCCAGCAGCTTAAGAGCGGGAGAGCAGTTCTTC; cdr3_aa: CASSLRAGEQFF
d_call: NA; clone_size: NA; v_call: TRBV4-3; j_call: TRBJ2-2; cdr3_nt: TGCGCCAGCAGCCAGAGGACAGCGAACACCGGGGAGCTGTTTTTT; cdr3_aa: CASSQRTANTGELFF
d_call: NA; clone_size: NA; v_call: TRBV29-1; j_call: TRBJ1-5; cdr3_nt: TGCAGCGTTCTGGCGGCTCTCAATCAGCCCCAGCATTTT; cdr3_aa: CSVLAALNQPQHF
d_call: TRBD2; clone_size: NA; v_call: TRBV4-1; j_call: TRBJ2-7; cdr3_nt: TGCGCCAGCAGCCAAGATAGAAGCGGGGGGGCCTACGAGCAGTACTTC; cdr3_aa: CASSQDRSGGAYEQYF
d_call: TRBD2; clone_size: NA; v_call: TRBV7-2; j_call: TRBJ2-1; cdr3_nt: TGTGCCAGCAGCACCGGGACTAGCGGCTCCTACAATGAGCAGTTCTTC; cdr3_aa: CASSTGTSGSYNEQFF
d_call: TRBD2; clone_size: NA; v_call: TRBV19; j_call: TRBJ2-7; cdr3_nt: TGTGCCAGTAGTATAGCCGTGGGACTAGCCCACGAGCAGTACTTC; cdr3_aa: CASSIAVGLAHEQYF
d_call: TRBD2; clone_size: once; v_call: TRBV6-5; j_call: TRBJ2-2; cdr3_nt: TGTGCCAGCAGTTTCGCCGGGGGGGAAGGGGAGCTGTTTTTT; cdr3_aa: CASSFAGGEGELFF
d_call: NA; clone_size: NA; v_call: TRBV28; j_call: TRBJ1-1; cdr3_nt: TGTGCCAGCAGTTTGGGGCAGTTCACTGAAGCTTTCTTT; cdr3_aa: CASSLGQFTEAFF
d_call: NA; clone_size: NA; v_call: TRBV6-6; j_call: TRBJ2-2; cdr3_nt: TGTGCCAGCAGTCCCCGGAGCCGGAACACCGGGGAGCTGTTTTTT; cdr3_aa: CASSPRSRNTGELFF
d_call: NA; clone_size: NA; v_call: TRBV7-6; j_call: TRBJ2-1; cdr3_nt: TGTGCCAGCAGCCCACTTAGCGGCCCCTACAATGAGCAGTTCTTC; cdr3_aa: CASSPLSGPYNEQFF
d_call: TRBD2; clone_size: once; v_call: TRBV2; j_call: TRBJ2-2; cdr3_nt: TGTGCCAGCAGTGCCCCTACGGGAGGGCCCGACGGGGAGCTGTTTTTT; cdr3_aa: CASSAPTGGPDGELFF